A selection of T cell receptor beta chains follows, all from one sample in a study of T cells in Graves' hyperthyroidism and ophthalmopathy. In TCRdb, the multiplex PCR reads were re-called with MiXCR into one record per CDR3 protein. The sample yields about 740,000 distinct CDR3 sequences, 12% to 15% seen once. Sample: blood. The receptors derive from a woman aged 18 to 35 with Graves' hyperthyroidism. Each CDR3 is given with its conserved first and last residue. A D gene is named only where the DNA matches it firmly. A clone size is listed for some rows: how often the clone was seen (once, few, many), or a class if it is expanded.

CDR3aa: CASRRTSEGVNIQYF
CDR3nt: TGTGCCAGCAGACGTACTTCCGAGGGTGTGAACATTCAGTACTTC
j_gene: TRBJ2-4
d_gene: .
abundance: .
v_gene: TRBV12-3/TRBV12-4

CDR3aa: CASSERGLVDIEAFF
CDR3nt: TGTGCCAGCAGTGAAAGGGGGCTCGTAGATATTGAAGCTTTCTTT
j_gene: TRBJ1-1
d_gene: TRBD1
abundance: .
v_gene: TRBV25-1

CDR3aa: CASTSGTEAFF
CDR3nt: TGTGCCAGCACCTCAGGCACTGAAGCTTTCTTT
j_gene: TRBJ1-1
d_gene: .
abundance: many
v_gene: TRBV12-3/TRBV12-4

CDR3aa: CATSGHVGVSSYNEQFF
CDR3nt: TGTGCCACCAGTGGTCATGTGGGTGTGAGCTCCTACAATGAGCAGTTCTTC
j_gene: TRBJ2-1
d_gene: .
abundance: few
v_gene: TRBV24-1

CDR3aa: CASSLELGGIAKNIQYF
CDR3nt: TGCGCCAGCAGCTTGGAGTTAGGGGGAATAGCCAAAAACATTCAGTACTTC
j_gene: TRBJ2-4
d_gene: .
abundance: few
v_gene: TRBV5-1

CDR3aa: CASSQERGLAGVYEQYF
CDR3nt: TGCGCCAGCAGCCAAGAGCGGGGGTTGGCGGGCGTCTACGAGCAGTACTTC
j_gene: TRBJ2-7
d_gene: TRBD2
abundance: .
v_gene: TRBV4-3

CDR3aa: CSARDALSGQEGGQPQHF
CDR3nt: TGCAGTGCTAGAGATGCTTTAAGCGGGCAGGAGGGCGGGCAGCCCCAGCATTTT
j_gene: TRBJ1-5
d_gene: .
abundance: many
v_gene: TRBV20-1

CDR3aa: CASSTSGRSHEQYF
CDR3nt: TGTGCCAGCAGTACGAGCGGGAGGTCCCACGAGCAGTACTTC
j_gene: TRBJ2-7
d_gene: TRBD2
abundance: many
v_gene: TRBV6-2/TRBV6-3

CDR3aa: CASSLGDSDRPQHF
CDR3nt: TGTGCCAGCAGCTTAGGGGACAGCGACCGGCCCCAGCATTTT
j_gene: TRBJ1-5
d_gene: TRBD1
abundance: few
v_gene: TRBV7-8

CDR3aa: CASSPNSGAPVNYEQYF
CDR3nt: TGTGCCAGCTCACCAAATAGCGGCGCGCCGGTCAACTACGAGCAGTACTTC
j_gene: TRBJ2-7
d_gene: .
abundance: many
v_gene: TRBV18

CDR3aa: CASSFSGFGQPQHF
CDR3nt: TGTGCCAGCAGCTTTTCAGGGTTTGGTCAGCCCCAGCATTTT
j_gene: TRBJ1-5
d_gene: .
abundance: .
v_gene: TRBV7-2

CDR3aa: CASSIGVGGLFTDTQYF
CDR3nt: TGTGCCAGTAGTATCGGGGTAGGGGGACTTTTCACAGATACGCAGTATTTT
j_gene: TRBJ2-3
d_gene: .
abundance: .
v_gene: TRBV19

CDR3aa: CASSSSTGWAGEQYF
CDR3nt: TGCGCCAGCAGCTCCTCGACGGGCTGGGCGGGGGAGCAGTACTTC
j_gene: TRBJ2-7
d_gene: .
abundance: .
v_gene: TRBV5-1

CDR3aa: CASSPRTPPYEQYF
CDR3nt: TGTGCCAGCAGCCCCAGGACGCCGCCCTACGAGCAGTACTTC
j_gene: TRBJ2-7
d_gene: .
abundance: many
v_gene: TRBV11-2

CDR3aa: CASSHPRDTGGSGELFF
CDR3nt: TGCGCCAGCAGCCACCCCCGGGACACCGGAGGCTCCGGGGAGCTGTTTTTT
j_gene: TRBJ2-2
d_gene: .
abundance: .
v_gene: TRBV4-1

CDR3aa: CATSDPRTGSEQFF
CDR3nt: TGTGCCACCAGTGACCCCCGGACGGGATCCGAGCAGTTCTTC
j_gene: TRBJ2-1
d_gene: .
abundance: few
v_gene: TRBV24-1

CDR3aa: CASSWSGAAGTEQFF
CDR3nt: TGCGCCAGCAGCTGGTCAGGGGCGGCGGGGACGGAGCAGTTCTTC
j_gene: TRBJ2-1
d_gene: .
abundance: few
v_gene: TRBV5-1

CDR3aa: CSVGSTSQGYRYEQYF
CDR3nt: TGCAGCGTTGGTTCGACATCACAGGGTTACCGCTACGAGCAGTACTTC
j_gene: TRBJ2-7
d_gene: .
abundance: .
v_gene: TRBV29-1

CDR3aa: CASARGISYNEQFF
CDR3nt: TGTGCCAGCGCCCGGGGAATCTCCTACAATGAGCAGTTCTTC
j_gene: TRBJ2-1
d_gene: .
abundance: few
v_gene: TRBV12-3/TRBV12-4

CDR3aa: CASSSPGWYGYTF
CDR3nt: TGTGCCAGCAGCTCACCCGGTTGGTATGGCTACACCTTC
j_gene: TRBJ1-2
d_gene: .
abundance: .
v_gene: TRBV6-1

CDR3aa: CASSHPLGYSTNSPLHF
CDR3nt: TGTGCCAGCAGCCATCCTTTGGGGTACAGTACAAATTCACCCCTCCACTTT
j_gene: TRBJ1-6
d_gene: .
abundance: .
v_gene: TRBV4-2

CDR3aa: CSVWGNATNEKLFF
CDR3nt: TGCAGCGTTTGGGGGAACGCAACTAATGAAAAACTGTTTTTT
j_gene: TRBJ1-4
d_gene: .
abundance: few
v_gene: TRBV29-1

CDR3aa: CASRRSSSYNEQFF
CDR3nt: TGTGCCAGTAGGAGATCGAGCTCCTACAATGAGCAGTTCTTC
j_gene: TRBJ2-1
d_gene: .
abundance: .
v_gene: TRBV19

CDR3aa: CASSYSNRLYGYTF
CDR3nt: TGTGCCAGCAGTTACTCGAATAGACTCTATGGCTACACCTTC
j_gene: TRBJ1-2
d_gene: .
abundance: many
v_gene: TRBV6-6

CDR3aa: CASSSASGYEQYF
CDR3nt: TGTGCCAGCAGCTCCGCTAGCGGCTACGAGCAGTACTTC
j_gene: TRBJ2-7
d_gene: TRBD2
abundance: many
v_gene: TRBV6-2/TRBV6-3

CDR3aa: CASSIRAGTYEQYF
CDR3nt: TGTGCCAGTAGTATAAGGGCGGGAACCTACGAGCAGTACTTC
j_gene: TRBJ2-7
d_gene: .
abundance: .
v_gene: TRBV19

CDR3aa: CASSLPGGDWNTEAFF
CDR3nt: TGTGCCAGCAGTTTGCCAGGGGGTGACTGGAACACTGAAGCTTTCTTT
j_gene: TRBJ1-1
d_gene: TRBD1
abundance: many
v_gene: TRBV12-3/TRBV12-4

CDR3aa: CASSEALAPNSPLHF
CDR3nt: TGTGCCAGCAGTGAAGCGCTGGCACCGAATTCACCCCTCCACTTT
j_gene: TRBJ1-6
d_gene: .
abundance: .
v_gene: TRBV2

CDR3aa: CASSTRRGGNNEQFF
CDR3nt: TGTGCCAGCAGTACCAGGAGAGGGGGTAACAATGAGCAGTTCTTC
j_gene: TRBJ2-1
d_gene: .
abundance: few
v_gene: TRBV6-2/TRBV6-3